One sample yielded the 12 T cell receptor beta chains listed below, sequenced in a study of T cell responses to AZD1222 COVID-19 vaccine. The data were produced by immunoSEQ multiplex PCR, yet TCRdb's version contains in-frame clones alone and is incomplete. Here the sample spans roughly 180,000 clones, about nine tenths being singletons. The sample here was peripheral blood, taken on day 0 of AZD1222 vaccination. The receptors stem from an adult in good health.

The CDR3 DNA is TGTGCCAGCAGCGCCGACACCGCAACTAATGAAAAACTGTTTTTT. Translating gives CASSADTATNEKLFF. The chain carries TRBV9 and TRBJ1-4; no clear D. The CDR3 is 15 amino acids. V lost 3 bases and J 0 bases, leaving 9 bases between the germline ends. Looked up from germline, CDR1 is SGDLS and CDR2 is YYNGEE.

CDR3 sequence (DNA): TGTGCCTGGAGTGCGACCGATGAAGCTTTCTTT. Amino acids: CAWSATDEAFF. The chain is built from TRBV30 and TRBJ1-1; D ambiguous. With 1 base removed from V and 7 bases from J, the gap between germline ends came to 7 bases. CDR1 and CDR2 (germline): GTSNPN, SVGIG (reference sequence). There are 11 residues in the CDR3.

This clone was observed a few times. This chain links TRBV4-2 with TRBJ2-7; 14 nucleotides match TRBD2. V trimming: 4 bases; J trimming: 7 bases; junction bases outside the gene matches: 3. The CDR3 contains 14 residues. Germline loops: CDR1 LGHNA, CDR2 YNFKEQ. The CDR3 protein is CASSPGTSGGEQYF. In DNA, the CDR3 is TGTGCCAGCAGCCCCGGGACTAGCGGGGGTGAGCAGTACTTC.

The V and J genes are TRBV29-1 and TRBJ2-7, with unresolved D. The CDR3 is made up of 13 amino acids. V was cut by 1 base and J by 3 bases, with 10 bases left in between. CDR1 and CDR2 (germline): SQVTM, ANQGSEA. The CDR3 DNA is TGCAGCGTTGAAGCCACGGGTTACTACGAGCAGTACTTC. This gives the protein CSVEATGYYEQYF.

This clone was seen only a few times. The J gene is TRBJ1-2, the V gene TRBV6-5, with D maybe TRBD1 (5 bases). The ends were cut back, 6 bases at V and 1 base at J, with 12 bases in the middle. The CDR3 extends over 14 amino acids. CDR1 is MNHEY and CDR2 is SVGAGI in the germline V gene. The CDR3 protein is CASRRRGLNYGYTF. In DNA form, the CDR3 reads TGTGCCAGCAGGCGAAGGGGTCTTAACTATGGCTACACCTTC.

The chain uses TRBV29-1 and TRBJ2-7, with D perhaps being TRBD1 or TRBD2 (5 bases each). The CDR3 is 14 amino acids. In germline, CDR1 is SQVTM, CDR2 ANQGSEA. V was clipped by 5 bases and J by 1 base, with 15 bases between them. Here the CDR3 DNA reads TGCAGCGTTTTTCTTGCAGGGACGTCCTACGAGCAGTACTTC. It yields the protein CSVFLAGTSYEQYF.

The chain combines TRBV6-5 with TRBJ1-3; 8 bases match TRBD1. This CDR3 spans 16 amino acids. CDR1 is MNHEY and CDR2 is SVGAGI in the germline V gene. The ends lost 4 bases at V and 4 bases at J; junction bases unmatched: 9. CDR3 sequence: CASSSQPTGVGNTIYF. Written as DNA, the CDR3 is TGTGCCAGCAGTTCTCAGCCGACAGGGGTAGGAAACACCATATATTTT.

This chain joins TRBV28 and TRBJ1-1, with D unresolved. Germline CDR1 MDHEN, CDR2 SYDVKM. This CDR3 has 14 amino acids. V was clipped by 5 bases and J by 2 bases, with 12 bases between them. In nucleotides, the CDR3 is TGTGCCAGCAGTAACCTACCGGCAAACACTGAAGCTTTCTTT. Its translation is CASSNLPANTEAFF.

J is TRBJ2-7 and V is TRBV3-1 (or the pseudogene TRBV3-2), with TRBD1 matching over 9 bases. This CDR3 region has 16 residues. The germline CDR1 and CDR2 sequences are LGHDT and YNNKEL (reference sequence). Germline trimming cut 0 bases from V and 2 bases from J; bases unmatched to any gene: 5. The CDR3 here is CASSQDWGTGTYEQYF. The DNA for the CDR3 is TGTGCCAGCAGCCAAGATTGGGGGACAGGGACCTACGAGCAGTACTTC.

The table lists this clone with a count of one. V and J are TRBV7-8 and TRBJ1-5; D perhaps matches TRBD1 (5 bases). The CDR3 is made up of 15 amino acids. V lost 0 bases, J lost 4 bases, and 10 bases lay in between. CDR1 is SGHVS and CDR2 is FQNEAQ in the germline V gene. For the CDR3, the DNA is TGTGCCAGCAGCTTAGCCGGGGGAGGTAATCAGCCCCAGCATTTT. It codes for CASSLAGGGNQPQHF.

The CDR3 loop is CASSHRQGNEQFF. The CDR3 DNA is TGTGCCAGCAGCCACCGACAGGGGAATGAGCAGTTCTTC. This chain uses TRBV5-6 with TRBJ2-1; 8 bases map to TRBD1. CDR1 and CDR2 (germline): SGHDT, YYEEEE. V lost 4 bases and J lost 7; bases outside the gene matches: 4. The CDR3 contains 13 residues.

The CDR3 nucleotides read TGTGCCAGCTCCCGGGACAGCGATCAGCCCCAGCATTTT. As protein: CASSRDSDQPQHF. The rearrangement joins TRBV12-3 or TRBV12-4 to TRBJ1-5, with 7 bases lining up with TRBD1. This CDR3 region has 13 residues. Trimming took 8 bases from V and 5 from J; bases not matched to a gene: 6.